Included here is one T cell receptor (beta chain) sequence, with context. The antigen is not known. The data are from a study of cytomegalovirus exposure and HLA in healthy donors. Across the study: In an early release, HLA-typed donors contributed tens of millions of unique TCR sequences.

General study results and limits: Researchers counted roughly 160 TCR beta chains as cytomegalovirus-associated.

Both 60 Vbeta primers and 13 Jbeta primers went into the PCR. The protocol was immunoSEQ multiplex PCR, while the TCRdb copy is restricted to in-frame clones and leaves out a portion. The data contain some 90,000 clones, under 85% of them singletons. This clonotype originated in a young man in good health and CMV-seronegative. Sequencing used PBMCs.

CDR3 sequence reads: CASSYFAGDTEAFF. Here the CDR3 DNA reads TGTGCCAGCAGTTACTTTGCGGGGGACACTGAAGCTTTCTTT. The chain couples TRBV6-6 to TRBJ1-1; D perhaps matches TRBD1 (5 bases). The CDR3 loop spans 14 amino acids. CDR1 and CDR2 from the germline V gene are MNHNY and SVGAGI (reference sequence). V was pared by 1 base and J by 3 bases, with 9 bases between.